A selection of T cell receptor beta chains follows, all from one sample in a study of cytomegalovirus exposure and HLA in healthy donors. Assay used: immunoSEQ multiplex PCR; TCRdb lists only in-frame clones, some missing. Of 150,000 to 200,000 clones listed, around four fifths are singletons. The sequenced material came from PBMCs. The origin of the receptors is a man between 18 and 35 years old in good health and CMV-seronegative. CDR3s include the opening cysteine and the closing phenylalanine or tryptophan. The D gene is left open where the match is weak. Only part of the rows carry a size: once, few, many, or a class if the clone is expanded.

abundance | j_gene | d_gene | v_gene | CDR3nt | CDR3aa
- | TRBJ2-7 | - | TRBV28 | TGTGCCAGCAGGAGCCGAGGGCCCTCCTCCGAGCAGTACTTC | CASRSRGPSSEQYF
few | TRBJ2-1 | TRBD1 | TRBV15 | TGTGCCACCAGCATCGATGTCAGGACAGGGGGTCACAATGAGCAGTTCTTC | CATSIDVRTGGHNEQFF
- | TRBJ2-3 | TRBD2 | TRBV28 | TGTGCCAGCAGTCCTAAGGGACTAGCGGGCGCCACAGATACGCAGTATTTT | CASSPKGLAGATDTQYF
once | TRBJ2-7 | TRBD1 | TRBV28 | TGTGCCAGCAGTGGACAGGGGGTTACCTACGAGCAGTACTTC | CASSGQGVTYEQYF
- | TRBJ1-2 | - | TRBV9 | TGTGCCAGCAGCCCCCAGGGGTACGGGTACTATGGCTACACCTTC | CASSPQGYGYYGYTF
- | TRBJ2-5 | - | TRBV7-2 | TGTGCCAGCAGCTTTAGCAGGGCCCAAGAGACCCAGTACTTC | CASSFSRAQETQYF
- | TRBJ2-7 | - | TRBV7-9 | TGTGCCAGCAGCCCGGACACGGACGAGCAGTACTTC | CASSPDTDEQYF
- | TRBJ1-6 | - | TRBV5-1 | TGCGCCAGCAGCAATAGTGAAAGCTCCTATAATTCACCCCTCCACTTT | CASSNSESSYNSPLHF
- | TRBJ1-2 | - | TRBV27 | TGTGCCAGCAGTTTACGGGGGGACCGCTACACGGATGGCTACACCTTC | CASSLRGDRYTDGYTF
- | TRBJ1-2 | TRBD1 | TRBV6-5 | TGTGCCAGCAGTTATGATACAGGGGCTAACTATGGCTACACCTTC | CASSYDTGANYGYTF
- | TRBJ1-3 | - | TRBV5-6 | TGTGCCAGCAGCGCGACAGACCGTCTTGACACCATATATTTT | CASSATDRLDTIYF
- | TRBJ1-4 | TRBD1 | TRBV5-1 | TGCGCCAGCAGCTTGAGTTCAGGGGGCGCGGAAAAACTGTTTTTT | CASSLSSGGAEKLFF
- | TRBJ2-7 | - | TRBV28 | TGTGCCAGCAGTTTAATGGGCTTATCCTACGAGCAGTACTTC | CASSLMGLSYEQYF
- | TRBJ2-6 | - | TRBV19 | TGTGCCAGTAGTCCCACGCCCGGGACAGGGGCCAACGTCCTGACTTTC | CASSPTPGTGANVLTF
- | TRBJ2-3 | - | TRBV27 | TGTGCCAGCAGTACCCTGGGGGGTACGCAGTATTTT | CASSTLGGTQYF
many | TRBJ1-1 | - | TRBV25-1 | TGTGCCAGCAGTGATCCCTCCGGGGGGGACACTGAAGCTTTCTTT | CASSDPSGGDTEAFF
- | TRBJ1-5 | - | TRBV4-1 | TGCGCCAGCAGCCAGGGGGGGTTCAGCAATCAGCCCCAGCATTTT | CASSQGGFSNQPQHF
- | TRBJ1-2 | - | TRBV5-6 | TGTGCCAGCAGCTGGGGCAGGTTTGACTATGGCTACACCTTC | CASSWGRFDYGYTF
- | TRBJ2-1 | TRBD2 | TRBV10-3 | TGTGCCATCAGCGCCGGACTAGCGGAGTACTCCGATGAGCAGTTCTTC | CAISAGLAEYSDEQFF
- | TRBJ1-5 | TRBD1 | TRBV4-1 | TGCGCCAGCAGCCAAACTACAGGGGGAGGCAATCAGCCCCAGCATTTT | CASSQTTGGGNQPQHF
once | TRBJ2-1 | TRBD2 | TRBV7-2 | TGTGCCAGCAGCTTAGTCAGAGGGAGGGCCGCCTACAATGAGCAGTTCTTC | CASSLVRGRAAYNEQFF
few | TRBJ2-1 | TRBD2 | TRBV11-2 | TGTGCCAGCAGCTTATATAGCGGGAGTAACAATGAGCAGTTCTTC | CASSLYSGSNNEQFF
- | TRBJ2-7 | - | TRBV4-1 | TGCGCCAGCAGCCAAGAGGCTGCGGCCTACGAGCAGTACTTC | CASSQEAAAYEQYF
once | TRBJ2-1 | TRBD2 | TRBV5-1 | TGCGCCAGCAGCCGGCTAGGAGGCGGGGGATGGGATGAGCAGTTCTTC | CASSRLGGGGWDEQFF
- | TRBJ2-7 | TRBD2 | TRBV5-1 | TGCGCCAGCAGCTTGAAGGGCGGGGGGGCAGACGAGCAGTACTTC | CASSLKGGGADEQYF
- | TRBJ2-5 | - | TRBV7-7 | TGTGCCAGCAGCCTCCACGGGGAGGAGACCCAGTACTTC | CASSLHGEETQYF
- | TRBJ1-4 | TRBD1 | TRBV27 | TGTGCCAGCAGTAACAGGGGAGCGGCTAATGAAAAACTGTTTTTT | CASSNRGAANEKLFF
- | TRBJ2-7 | TRBD1 | TRBV18 | TGTGCCAGCTCACCAGGGACAGGCGACTACGAGCAGTACTTC | CASSPGTGDYEQYF
once | TRBJ1-5 | - | TRBV5-4 | TGTGCCAGCAGCGTTGACAGTAGCAATCAGCCCCAGCATTTT | CASSVDSSNQPQHF
once | TRBJ2-7 | - | TRBV7-2 | TGTGCCAGCAGCTTAGGGGCCCTGTTAATAAGCTCCTACGAGCAGTACTTC | CASSLGALLISSYEQYF
- | TRBJ1-5 | TRBD1 | TRBV11-2 | TGTGCCAGCAGCCCCGGACAGGGTAGCAATCAGCCCCAGCATTTT | CASSPGQGSNQPQHF
- | TRBJ1-2 | TRBD1 | TRBV9 | TGTGCCAGCAGCTTGGCAGGGGGACAGGCCAATGGCTACACCTTC | CASSLAGGQANGYTF
once | TRBJ2-7 | - | TRBV7-8 | TGTGCCAGCAGCTTAGCTCTACTTGGTGACACCTCCTACGAGCAGTACTTC | CASSLALLGDTSYEQYF
few | TRBJ2-7 | TRBD2 | TRBV5-1 | TGCGCCAGCAGTTGGAGGACTAGCGACGACGAGCAGTACTTC | CASSWRTSDDEQYF
- | TRBJ2-3 | - | TRBV10-3 | TGTGCCATCAGTGAGTCCGGTACAGTGAGCCCAGATACGCAGTATTTT | CAISESGTVSPDTQYF
- | TRBJ2-3 | - | TRBV30 | TGTGCCTGGAGTGGTGGGGGGGCTTCGACAGATACGCAGTATTTT | CAWSGGGASTDTQYF
- | TRBJ1-2 | TRBD1 | TRBV7-9 | TGTGCCAGCAGCTGGACAGGGGAGGTAGACGGCTACACCTTC | CASSWTGEVDGYTF
few | TRBJ2-7 | - | TRBV2 | TGTGCCAGCCAAGAAGAGGGCAGGTGGAGCGAGCAGTACTTC | CASQEEGRWSEQYF
- | TRBJ2-5 | - | TRBV5-1 | TGCGCCAGCAGCTTGGATCGGGGATGGGAGACCCAGTACTTC | CASSLDRGWETQYF
- | TRBJ1-1 | TRBD1 | TRBV6-5 | TGTGCCAGCAGTCGGGACAGATCGAACACTGAAGCTTTCTTT | CASSRDRSNTEAFF
- | TRBJ1-2 | TRBD1 | TRBV19 | TGTGCCAGTAGTAAGCCCGGGACAGATCCTAACTATGGCTACACCTTC | CASSKPGTDPNYGYTF
- | TRBJ2-1 | TRBD2 | TRBV6-5 | TGTGCCAGCAGTTCCCAAGCGGGGTCTTTAAACAATGAGCAGTTCTTC | CASSSQAGSLNNEQFF
few | TRBJ1-2 | - | TRBV2 | TGTGCCAGCAGTGAAGCGGTGACAGGCTACACCTTC | CASSEAVTGYTF
- | TRBJ1-4 | TRBD1 | TRBV7-6 | TGTGCCAGCAGCTCAAGCGGACAGGCTAGTGAAAAACTGTTTTTT | CASSSSGQASEKLFF
- | TRBJ2-5 | - | TRBV6-1 | TGTGCTAGCACCAGGACAGCTCAAGAGACCCAGTACTTC | CASTRTAQETQYF
- | TRBJ2-7 | TRBD2 | TRBV7-9 | TGTGCCAGCAGCCGACTAGCCTTCTACGAGCAGTACTTC | CASSRLAFYEQYF
- | TRBJ2-7 | TRBD1 | TRBV28 | TGTGCCAGCAGTTTTGACAGGGACCTGCTCGAGCAGTACTTC | CASSFDRDLLEQYF